This entry lists 28 T cell receptor beta chains sequenced from one sample in a study of blood T cell repertoires in COVID-19. The method was immunoSEQ multiplex PCR; TCRdb's version includes in-frame clones alone and lacks a portion of them. The sample holds about 310,000 clones, about nine tenths seen once. The sequencing input was PBMCs or T cells enriched from blood (not recorded which). All receptors come from a woman between 18 and 29 years old who had recovered from COVID-19.

The gene calls are TRBV7-2 and TRBJ1-5; D perhaps matches TRBD1 (5 bases). The germline CDR1 and CDR2 sequences are SGHTA and FQGNSA. The CDR3 consists of 15 residues. V gave up 1 base and J gave up 7 bases, with 14 bases separating them. The CDR3 is CASSLDVGAVQPQHF. For the CDR3, the DNA is TGTGCCAGCAGCTTAGACGTAGGGGCGGTCCAGCCCCAGCATTTT. Drawing the rest from reference TRBV7-2 and TRBJ1-5, the complete variable domain is GAGVSQSPSNKVTEKGKDVELRCDPISGHTALYWYRQSLGQGLEFLIYFQGNSAPDKSGLPSDRFSAERTGGSVSTLTIQRTQQEDSAVYLCASSLDVGAVQPQHFGDGTRLSIL.

The chain links TRBV7-2 to TRBJ2-2; the match to TRBD1 covers 10 bases. The CDR3 covers 16 residues. The ends lost 5 bases at V and 1 base at J; junction bases unmatched: 4. Germline V lookup: CDR1 SGHTA, CDR2 FQGNSA. The CDR3 is CASSTRDRGNTGELFF. The CDR3 DNA follows: TGTGCCAGCAGCACGCGGGACAGGGGGAACACCGGGGAGCTGTTTTTT.

This clone was picked up a small number of times. The J gene is TRBJ2-3, the V gene TRBV11-2; the match to TRBD2 covers 7 bases. Per the germline V gene, CDR1 is SGHAT and CDR2 is FQNNGV. The CDR3 is 14 residues long. Trimming at V came to 1 base and at J to 4 bases, leaving 2 bases not matched to a gene. The chain's CDR3 is CASSLGGGSDTQYF. CDR3 nucleotide sequence: TGTGCCAGCAGCTTAGGCGGGGGTTCAGATACGCAGTATTTT.

The chain recombines TRBV4-3 with TRBJ1-4; maybe TRBD1 (5 bases). Between the trimmed V and J ends, which lost 0 bases and 8 bases, there was a span of 19 bases. Per germline, CDR1 LGHNA and CDR2 YSLEER. The CDR3 runs to 17 residues. The CDR3 sequence is CASSQEIFGGDDEKLFF. The CDR3 nucleotides are TGCGCCAGCAGCCAAGAAATATTCGGAGGGGACGACGAAAAACTGTTTTTT.

The chain links TRBV5-1 to TRBJ2-7; 7 bases fit TRBD2. This CDR3 has 15 amino acids. Per germline, CDR1 SGHRS and CDR2 YFSETQ. J lost 2 bases, V lost 5 bases, and 10 bases had no gene match. The CDR3 spells CASRGGRAETYEQYF. The CDR3, as DNA: TGCGCCAGCAGGGGTGGGAGGGCCGAGACCTACGAGCAGTACTTC.

The CDR3 region is CASSTLRGSFYGYTF. The DNA of the CDR3 is TGTGCCAGCAGTACCCTTAGGGGTTCATTCTATGGCTACACCTTC. This sequence joins TRBV28 and TRBJ1-2, with a possible D match to TRBD1 (5 bases). This CDR3 has 15 amino acids. Germline CDR1 is MDHEN and CDR2 is SYDVKM. V was cut by 5 bases and J by 4 bases, with 17 bases left in between.

This clone has only a few counts. This rearrangement joins TRBV5-6 to TRBJ2-3, with D unresolved. CDR1 is SGHDT, CDR2 YYEEEE, per germline. The CDR3 contains 13 residues. Trimming cost V 4 bases and J 1 base, with 7 bases left between them. CDR3 in amino acids: CASSLQGTDTQYF. The CDR3 DNA is TGTGCCAGCAGCCTGCAGGGCACAGATACGCAGTATTTT.

This clone was counted once. The chain employs TRBV7-8 and TRBJ2-7, with 10 positions matching TRBD2. CDR1 and CDR2 (germline): SGHVS, FQNEAQ. This CDR3 is 18 amino acids long. Trimming removed 1 base from V and 6 bases from J; junction bases left unmatched: 15. This chain's CDR3 is CASSLELWLAGDQREQYF. Here the CDR3 DNA reads TGTGCCAGCAGCTTAGAGCTGTGGCTAGCGGGAGACCAGCGCGAGCAGTACTTC.

This sequence joins TRBV28 and TRBJ1-3; D is undetermined. V lost 4 bases, J lost 0 bases, and 10 bases lay in between. CDR1 is MDHEN, CDR2 SYDVKM, per germline. The CDR3 runs to 15 residues. The CDR3: CASSSDMSSGNTIYF. The CDR3 DNA follows: TGTGCCAGCAGTTCTGACATGAGCTCTGGAAACACCATATATTTT. The complete variable domain, with remaining parts taken from reference TRBV28 and TRBJ1-3, reads DVKVTQSSRYLVKRTGEKVFLECVQDMDHENMFWYRQDPGLGLRLIYFSYDVKMKEKGDIPEGYSVSREKKERFSLILESASTNQTSMYLCASSSDMSSGNTIYFGEGSWLTVV.

This clone was observed a single time. The rearrangement joins TRBV13 to TRBJ1-1; perhaps TRBD1 as D (6 bases). CDR3 length equals 16 residues. Looked up from germline, CDR1 is PRHDT and CDR2 is FYEKMQ (reference sequence). The V end was cut by 4 bases, the J end by 3 bases, with 18 bases between. In nucleotides, the CDR3 is TGTGCCAGCAGCTACGCGCTAACAGGGATTGACACTGAAGCTTTCTTT. It encodes CASSYALTGIDTEAFF.

This clone has just one count. V is TRBV3-1 (or the pseudogene TRBV3-2) and J is TRBJ2-3, with D possibly matching TRBD1 (5 bases). V was trimmed by 0 bases and J by 4 bases, leaving 8 bases between them. Per the germline V gene, CDR1 is LGHDT and CDR2 is YNNKEL (reference sequence). CDR3 length: 14 residues. The CDR3 spells CASSQEVGADTQYF. The DNA for the CDR3 is TGTGCCAGCAGCCAAGAAGTAGGGGCAGATACGCAGTATTTT.

This chain connects TRBV10-2 to TRBJ1-5; TRBD1 aligns across 7 bases. The CDR3 is 13 residues long. CDR1 and CDR2 (germline): WSHSY, SAAADI. Trimming cost V 7 bases and J 7 bases; bases outside gene matches: 7. The CDR3 reads CASNTQGKQPQHF. The CDR3 DNA reads TGCGCCAGCAATACACAGGGGAAACAGCCCCAGCATTTT.

The chain has TRBV30 and TRBJ1-3; D gene ambiguous. The CDR3 spans 14 residues. V lost 2 bases and J lost 1, with 9 bases in between. Germline V gene sequence: CDR1 GTSNPN, CDR2 SVGIG (reference sequence). CDR3 DNA sequence: TGTGCCTGGAGTAGGAGGAGATCTGGAAACACCATATATTTT. Translating it yields CAWSRRRSGNTIYF. The full variable domain, completed using reference TRBV30 and TRBJ1-3, is SQTIHQWPATLVQPVGSPLSLECTVEGTSNPNLYWYRQAAGRGLQLLFYSVGIGQISSEVPQNLSASRPQDRQFILSSKKLLLSDSGFYLCAWSRRRSGNTIYFGEGSWLTVV.

The genes are TRBV3-1 (or the pseudogene TRBV3-2) and TRBJ2-7, with TRBD2 matching over 13 bases. The CDR3 length is 17 residues. The J segment lost 2 bases and the V segment lost 2 bases, leaving 6 bases of the junction unmatched. Germline assignment: CDR1 LGHDT and CDR2 YNNKEL (reference sequence). This chain's CDR3 is CASSQPGLAGLPYEQYF. The CDR3 DNA is TGTGCCAGCAGCCAACCGGGACTAGCGGGGTTACCCTACGAGCAGTACTTC.

This sequence joins TRBV4-2 and TRBJ2-7; 10 bases line up with TRBD2. CDR3 length: 16 residues. With V trimmed by 3 bases and J by 3 bases, 8 bases remained unmatched. The germline V gene has CDR1 LGHNA and CDR2 YNFKEQ. This CDR3 is CASSHATAGGLYEQYF. The CDR3 DNA sequence: TGTGCCAGCAGCCACGCCACAGCGGGGGGGCTCTACGAGCAGTACTTC.

V gene TRBV7-2 combines with J gene TRBJ2-3; TRBD2 might be the D (6 bases). Germline-derived CDR1 and CDR2 are SGHTA and FQGNSA. V lost 2 bases and J lost 0, with 15 bases in between. CDR3 length equals 17 residues. As DNA, the CDR3 is TGTGCCAGCAGCTTATCTTTAGCGGACCCTAGCACAGATACGCAGTATTTT. Its protein product is CASSLSLADPSTDTQYF.

V and J are TRBV30 and TRBJ1-2, with 8 bases lining up with TRBD1. The CDR3 has 12 residues. V shed 8 bases and J 2 bases; nucleotides not matched to a gene: 4. Germline values: CDR1 GTSNPN, CDR2 SVGIG (reference sequence). CDR3 in amino acids: CARDRRNYGYTF. CDR3 coding DNA: TGTGCCCGGGACAGGAGAAACTATGGCTACACCTTC. Full variable domain (rest looked up from reference TRBV30 and TRBJ1-2): SQTIHQWPATLVQPVGSPLSLECTVEGTSNPNLYWYRQAAGRGLQLLFYSVGIGQISSEVPQNLSASRPQDRQFILSSKKLLLSDSGFYLCARDRRNYGYTFGSGTRLTVV.

This chain links TRBV5-1 with TRBJ1-1; no definite D call. Trimming removed 0 bases at V and 0 bases at J, with 12 bases between. This CDR3 comprises 16 residues. Germline CDR1 and CDR2: SGHRS and YFSETQ. The DNA for the CDR3 is TGCGCCAGCAGCTTGGGAGGTAGCGCGGTGAACACTGAAGCTTTCTTT. It specifies CASSLGGSAVNTEAFF.

The chain links TRBV30 to TRBJ2-1; the D gene is possibly TRBD2 (5 bases). Trimming cost V 3 bases and J 9 bases, with 15 bases left between them. Germline-derived CDR1 and CDR2 are GTSNPN and SVGIG (reference sequence). The CDR3 is made up of 13 amino acids. The DNA of the CDR3 is TGTGCCTGGAGCCTAAGGCTAGAGGGTGAGCAGTTCTTC. Residues: CAWSLRLEGEQFF. The full variable domain, completed using reference TRBV30 and TRBJ2-1, is SQTIHQWPATLVQPVGSPLSLECTVEGTSNPNLYWYRQAAGRGLQLLFYSVGIGQISSEVPQNLSASRPQDRQFILSSKKLLLSDSGFYLCAWSLRLEGEQFFGPGTRLTVL.

The CDR3 bases are TGTGCCAGCAGCTTGAGCTTGTGGGACAGAAATCAGCCCCAGCATTTT. It codes for CASSLSLWDRNQPQHF. The J gene is TRBJ1-5, the V gene TRBV7-8, with 7 nucleotides matching TRBD1. J was trimmed by 4 bases and V by 3 bases; bases with no gene match: 9. CDR3 length equals 16 residues. CDR1 and CDR2 (germline): SGHVS, FQNEAQ. Variable domain in full (rest from reference TRBV7-8 and TRBJ1-5): GAGVSQSPRYKVAKRGQDVALRCDPISGHVSLFWYQQALGQGPEFLTYFQNEAQLDKSGLPSDRFFAERPEGSVSTLKIQRTQQEDSAVYLCASSLSLWDRNQPQHFGDGTRLSIL.

This chain uses TRBV27 with TRBJ2-7; D is unclear. V lost 3 bases, J lost 0 bases, and 6 bases lay in between. The CDR3 has 13 residues. Germline lookup yields CDR1 MNHEY and CDR2 SMNVEV (reference sequence). The CDR3 here is CASSFLSSYEQYF. DNA of the CDR3: TGTGCCAGCAGTTTTCTGAGCTCCTACGAGCAGTACTTC.

V gene TRBV5-8 combines with J gene TRBJ1-2; maybe TRBD1 (5 bases). Germline CDR1 is SGHTS and CDR2 is YDEGEE. V lost 1 base, J lost 4 bases, and 8 bases lay in between. The CDR3 covers 13 residues. CDR3 amino acids: CASSLRQGYGYTF. The CDR3, as DNA: TGTGCCAGCAGCTTGCGGCAGGGCTATGGCTACACCTTC.

The chain links TRBV3-1 (or the pseudogene TRBV3-2) to TRBJ1-2; 7 bases agree with TRBD1. This CDR3 has 13 residues. V lost 4 bases to trimming and J lost 13 bases; unmatched junction nucleotides: 12. Germline CDR1 reads LGHDT; CDR2 reads YNNKEL (reference sequence). The CDR3 coding sequence is TGTGCCAGCAGCCCCCCCGGACAGGTTCACTGCACCTTC. It yields the protein CASSPPGQVHCTF.

The chain uses TRBV3-1 (or the pseudogene TRBV3-2) and TRBJ2-3, with D perhaps TRBD2 (6 bases). Germline values: CDR1 LGHDT, CDR2 YNNKEL (reference sequence). The CDR3 spans 17 residues. With 4 bases removed from V and 1 base from J, the gap between germline ends came to 18 bases. CDR3 residues: CASSPPLGGSGTDTQYF. The CDR3 DNA reads TGTGCCAGCAGCCCCCCCCTCGGGGGTTCGGGCACAGATACGCAGTATTTT.

The chain joins TRBV19 to TRBJ1-1; D may be TRBD1 (5 bases). The CDR3 sequence is 14 residues long. Trimming took 3 bases from V and 3 from J, leaving 11 bases between them. CDR1 and CDR2 from the germline V gene are LNHDA and SQIVND (reference sequence). The CDR3 DNA follows: TGTGCCAGTAGTATTTTTTCAGGGTACACTGAAGCTTTCTTT. This encodes CASSIFSGYTEAFF.

The chain links TRBV4-3 to TRBJ1-4; D possibly corresponds to TRBD1 (5 bases). V lost 1 base to trimming and J lost 4 bases, with 10 bases between them. CDR3 size: 15 residues. CDR1 and CDR2 from the germline V gene are LGHNA and YSLEER. For the CDR3, the DNA is TGCGCCAGCAGCCAAGGGTTGCAGGGTAATGAAAAACTGTTTTTT. Translated: CASSQGLQGNEKLFF.

This clone has ten or more counts. The V call is TRBV6-5, the J call TRBJ1-1; D not certain. Trimming removed 0 bases at V and 1 base at J, with 9 bases between. CDR1 is MNHEY, CDR2 SVGAGI, per germline. The CDR3 runs to 15 residues. The CDR3 DNA reads TGTGCCAGCAGTTACTCGCGGCGGGCGAACACTGAAGCTTTCTTT. Translating gives CASSYSRRANTEAFF.

V gene TRBV2 combines with J gene TRBJ1-6; 10 positions match TRBD1. Germline V lookup: CDR1 SNHLY, CDR2 FYNNEI. Trimming took 6 bases from V and 7 from J; bases not matched to a gene: 3. This CDR3 has 14 amino acids. The CDR3 DNA follows: TGTGCCAGCAGGAGACAGGGGGCGAATTCACCCCTCCACTTT. Translating gives CASRRQGANSPLHF. Drawing the rest from reference TRBV2 and TRBJ1-6, the complete variable domain is EPEVTQTPSHQVTQMGQEVILRCVPISNHLYFYWYRQILGQKVEFLVSFYNNEISEKSEIFDDQFSVERPDGSNFTLKIRSTKLEDSAMYFCASRRQGANSPLHFGNGTRLTVT.